One TCR beta chain is described in this entry. The data originate from a study of cytomegalovirus exposure and HLA in healthy donors. V shed 0 bases, J shed 4 bases, and the junction held 2 bases outside the gene matches. Germline CDR1 is SGHTS and CDR2 is YDEGEE. This CDR3 comprises 14 residues. The PCR was carried out with 60 Vbeta primers and 13 Jbeta primers. Assay used: immunoSEQ multiplex PCR; TCRdb lists only in-frame clones, some missing. The table has around 130,000 clones, 80% to 90% seen once. The chain uses TRBV5-8 and TRBJ1-2, with 8 bases that match TRBD1. The sequence came from a male donor in good health and CMV-seropositive. Sequencing was performed on PBMCs. CDR3 sequence (DNA): TGTGCCAGCAGCTTGGCAGGGGGCCCCTATGGCTACACCTTC. It encodes CASSLAGGPYGYTF.